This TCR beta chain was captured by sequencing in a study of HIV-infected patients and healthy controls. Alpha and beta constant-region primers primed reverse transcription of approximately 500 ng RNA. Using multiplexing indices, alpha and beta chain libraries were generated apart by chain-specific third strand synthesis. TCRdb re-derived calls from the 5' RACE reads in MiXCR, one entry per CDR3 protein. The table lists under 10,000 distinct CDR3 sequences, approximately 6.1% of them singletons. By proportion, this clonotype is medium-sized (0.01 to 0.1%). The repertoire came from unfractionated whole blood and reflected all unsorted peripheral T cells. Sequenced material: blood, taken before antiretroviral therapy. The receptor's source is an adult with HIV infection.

Here the CDR3 DNA reads TGTGCCAGCAGTGAAGGAGCAGGGTTAATGGGCGAGCAGTACTTC. It encodes CASSEGAGLMGEQYF. The chain couples TRBV25-1 to TRBJ2-7; a possible D gene is TRBD1 (5 bases). CDR3 size: 15 residues. Trimming cost V 2 bases and J 6 bases, with 17 bases left between them. Germline loops: CDR1 MGHDK, CDR2 SYGVNS.